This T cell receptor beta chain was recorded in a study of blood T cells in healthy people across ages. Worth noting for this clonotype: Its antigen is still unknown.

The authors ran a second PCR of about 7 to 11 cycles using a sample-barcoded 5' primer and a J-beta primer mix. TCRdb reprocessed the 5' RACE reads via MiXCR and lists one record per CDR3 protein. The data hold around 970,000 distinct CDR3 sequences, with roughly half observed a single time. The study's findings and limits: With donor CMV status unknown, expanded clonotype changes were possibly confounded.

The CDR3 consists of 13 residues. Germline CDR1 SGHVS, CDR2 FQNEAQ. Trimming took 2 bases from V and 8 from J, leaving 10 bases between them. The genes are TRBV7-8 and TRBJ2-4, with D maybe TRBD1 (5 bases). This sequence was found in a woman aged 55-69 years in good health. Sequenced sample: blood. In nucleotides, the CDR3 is TGTGCCAGCAGCTTAAAACAGGTCCACATTCAGTACTTC. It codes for CASSLKQVHIQYF.